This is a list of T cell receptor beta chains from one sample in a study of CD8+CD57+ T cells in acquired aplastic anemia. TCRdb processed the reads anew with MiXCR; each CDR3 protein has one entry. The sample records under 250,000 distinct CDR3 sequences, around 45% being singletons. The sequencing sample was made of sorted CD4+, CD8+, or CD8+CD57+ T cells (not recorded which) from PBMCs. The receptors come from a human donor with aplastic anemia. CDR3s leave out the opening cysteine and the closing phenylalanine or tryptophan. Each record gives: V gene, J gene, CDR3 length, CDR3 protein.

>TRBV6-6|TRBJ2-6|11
ASSRSGGNVLT
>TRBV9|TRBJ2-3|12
ASSVVPSTDTQY
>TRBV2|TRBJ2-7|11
ASRTRTRYEQY
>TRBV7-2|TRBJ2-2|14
ASSLVVGQGAGELF
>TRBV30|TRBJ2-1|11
ALLTGTGNEQF
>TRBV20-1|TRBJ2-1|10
SAGNNGNEQF
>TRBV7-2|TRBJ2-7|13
ASSDRDRTYYEQY
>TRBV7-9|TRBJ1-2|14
ASSLLPLQGASGYT
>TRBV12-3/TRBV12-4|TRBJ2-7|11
ASSWWETYEQY
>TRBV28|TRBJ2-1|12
ASHLLTGAGEQF
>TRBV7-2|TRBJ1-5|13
ASSLNPGGFQPQH
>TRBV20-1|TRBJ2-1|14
SARDLKAPTYNEQF
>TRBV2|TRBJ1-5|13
ASRYRDYSNQPQH
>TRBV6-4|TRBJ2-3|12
ASKILAGEDTQY
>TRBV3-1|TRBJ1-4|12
ASSLRDNREKLF
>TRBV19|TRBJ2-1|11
ASSMDPAQGQF
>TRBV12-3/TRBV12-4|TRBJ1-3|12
ASSPGDYGNTIY
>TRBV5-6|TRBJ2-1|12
ASSLAKQGEEQF
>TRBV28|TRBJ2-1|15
ASRTTEGPDAENEQF
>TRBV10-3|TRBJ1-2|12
AIFLGSDRIGYT
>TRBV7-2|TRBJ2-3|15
ASSSPTDRGLTDTQY
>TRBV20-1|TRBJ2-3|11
SASGGTSDTQY
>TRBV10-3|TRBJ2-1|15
AISQTSRTGDYNEQF
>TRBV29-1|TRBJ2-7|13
SVELDPGAAYEQY
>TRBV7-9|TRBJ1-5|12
ASSSPGGNQPQH
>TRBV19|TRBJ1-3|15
ARLTLRGHPAGNTIY
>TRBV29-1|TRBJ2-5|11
SVRTSRSETQY
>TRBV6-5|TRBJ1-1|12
ASRSPGGNTEAF
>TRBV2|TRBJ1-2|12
ATGTGEVGYGYT
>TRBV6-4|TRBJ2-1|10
ASSDLGGEQF
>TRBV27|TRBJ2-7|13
ASSPPSRSLYEQY
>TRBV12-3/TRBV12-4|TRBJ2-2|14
ASSLEVTGNTGELF
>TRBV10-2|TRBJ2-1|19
ASSQGPGQGYSRERYNEQF
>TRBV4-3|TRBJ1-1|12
ASSQDSWGTEAF
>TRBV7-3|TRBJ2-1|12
ASSESTGLDEQF
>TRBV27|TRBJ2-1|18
ASSFIWDRGSYGTYSEQF
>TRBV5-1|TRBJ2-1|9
ASTSGGFWF
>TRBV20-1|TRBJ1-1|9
SAEKNTEAF
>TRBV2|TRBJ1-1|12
ASTQNRGVTEAF
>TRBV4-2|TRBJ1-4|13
ASSQDFGENEKLF
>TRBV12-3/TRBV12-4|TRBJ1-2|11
ASSFLRNYGYT
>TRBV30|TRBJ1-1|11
AWTVGEGTEAF
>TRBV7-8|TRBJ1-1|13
ASRGVRGAGTEAF
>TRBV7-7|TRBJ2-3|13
ASSPGEASTDTQY
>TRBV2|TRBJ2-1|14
ASRAFSGLSYNEQF
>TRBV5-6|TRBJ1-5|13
ASSDWTGGNQPQH
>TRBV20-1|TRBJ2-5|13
SARGGLARPETQY
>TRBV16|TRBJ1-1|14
ASSLYTPFVNTEAF
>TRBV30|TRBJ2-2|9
AWQESGELF
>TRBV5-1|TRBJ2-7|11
ASSPDPTYEQY
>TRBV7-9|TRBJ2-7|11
ASSSDSPVEQY
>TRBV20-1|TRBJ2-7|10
SAPGSLGEQY
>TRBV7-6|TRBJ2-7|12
ASSRGQGPYEQY
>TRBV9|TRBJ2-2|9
ASSVAGGLF
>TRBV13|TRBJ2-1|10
ASSSSRHEQF
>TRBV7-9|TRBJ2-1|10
ASTTEYNEQF
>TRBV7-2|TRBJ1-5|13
ASSLGGGPNQPQH
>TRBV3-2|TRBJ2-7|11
ASSQYRGYEQY
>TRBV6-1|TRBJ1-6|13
ASSHRDRAFSPLH
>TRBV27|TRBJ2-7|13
ASSRDRALTYEQY